Listed below are T cell receptor beta chains from one sample, sequenced in a study of blood T cell repertoires in COVID-19. Assay used: immunoSEQ multiplex PCR; TCRdb lists only in-frame clones, some missing. This table has under 300,000 clones, around four fifths appearing once. Sequencing used peripheral blood. These TCRs come from a young man who had recovered from COVID-19. Each CDR3 is given with its conserved first and last residue. Fields, in order: V gene, clone size, J gene, D gene, CDR3 DNA, CDR3 protein. A D gene is named only where the DNA matches it firmly. Only some rows state a clone size, as once, few, many or a class for expanded clones.

>TRBV5-1|-|TRBJ2-3|-
TGCGCCAGCACCGTCGGGCGGGGGCCCACAGATACGCAGTATTTT
CASTVGRGPTDTQYF
>TRBV5-4|-|TRBJ2-3|-
TGTGCCAGCAGCCCTCTAGCACTAATTGGTGGTACGCAGTATTTT
CASSPLALIGGTQYF
>TRBV5-1|-|TRBJ2-3|-
TGCGCCAGCAGCTTGGATGGCTACCGGGGGACAGATACGCAGTATTTT
CASSLDGYRGTDTQYF
>TRBV5-4|-|TRBJ2-7|TRBD2
TGTGCCAGCAGCCCCCGGGGGGGGGCGAGCTCCTACGAGCAGTACTTC
CASSPRGGASSYEQYF
>TRBV3-1/TRBV3-2|-|TRBJ1-1|TRBD1
TGTGCCAGCAGCCAAGATGCAGGGGGCGCAGCTTTCTTT
CASSQDAGGAAFF
>TRBV5-1|-|TRBJ2-5|-
TGCGCCAGCTCCCTGTTGGCCTCGGAGACCCAGTACTTC
CASSLLASETQYF
>TRBV6-5|-|TRBJ1-1|TRBD1
TGTGCCAGCAGTCCACCAGGGGGGACTGAAGCTTTCTTT
CASSPPGGTEAFF
>TRBV7-6|-|TRBJ1-2|TRBD1
TGTGCCAGCAGCTGGGACAGGGGGGGTTCAGGCTACACCTTC
CASSWDRGGSGYTF
>TRBV7-2|-|TRBJ2-7|TRBD2
TGTGCCAGCAGCTTAGCGACGGGAGGGGAGCAGTACTTC
CASSLATGGEQYF
>TRBV20-1|-|TRBJ2-3|-
TGCAGTGCTAGTGACAGCGCATTCTCAGATACGCAGTATTTT
CSASDSAFSDTQYF
>TRBV25-1|few|TRBJ1-6|-
TGTGCCAGCAGTGAATTATTAAATTCACCCCTCCACTTT
CASSELLNSPLHF
>TRBV25-1|-|TRBJ2-2|-
TGTGCCAGCAGTGGAACTTGGGTCGGGGAACGGGACACCGGGGAGCTGTTTTTT
CASSGTWVGERDTGELFF
>TRBV2|-|TRBJ1-5|TRBD1
TGTGCCTGCTCGGGACAGGGGAATCAGCCCCAGCATTTT
CACSGQGNQPQHF
>TRBV5-4|-|TRBJ1-1|-
TGTGCCAGCAGCTTAAGGGGCGGAGATACTGAAGCTTTCTTT
CASSLRGGDTEAFF
>TRBV19|-|TRBJ1-2|-
TGTGCCAGTAGTACGGGTGGGGCGCGAGGCTACACCTTC
CASSTGGARGYTF
>TRBV2|-|TRBJ1-2|-
TGTGCCAGCAGTGAATTCGAGGGCAGCTATGGCTACACCTTC
CASSEFEGSYGYTF
>TRBV10-2|-|TRBJ2-3|TRBD2
TGCGCCAGCAGTGAGGGGCGGGGGAGACCGTACAGCACAGATACGCAGTATTTT
CASSEGRGRPYSTDTQYF
>TRBV2|-|TRBJ1-2|-
TGTGCCAGCAGTGATCAGGGGTCGTATGGCTACACCTTC
CASSDQGSYGYTF